The 13 T cell receptor beta chains in this list originate from one sample, sequenced in a study of blood T cells in healthy people across ages. Using a J-beta primer mix together with a sample-barcoded 5' primer, a second PCR was run for about 6 to 12 cycles. TCRdb reprocessed the 5' RACE reads via MiXCR and lists one record per CDR3 protein. Found here are around 650,000 distinct CDR3 sequences, around 43% of them singletons; the top ten hold around 30%. The specimen sequenced was blood. Source of these receptors: a man at least 80 years old in good health.

The chain carries TRBV7-9 and TRBJ1-1, with 10 bases lining up with TRBD1. There are 15 residues in the CDR3. Per the germline V gene, CDR1 is SEHNR and CDR2 is FQNEAQ (reference sequence). With 2 bases clipped from V and 7 bases from J, the junction kept 7 bases outside the gene matches. CDR3: CASSLTRQGAGEAFF. CDR3 DNA: TGTGCCAGCAGCTTAACCAGACAGGGGGCGGGTGAAGCTTTCTTT.

This clonotype was counted only a few times. The chain employs TRBV2 and TRBJ2-3, with 9 bases matching TRBD2. Germline V CDR1 and CDR2: SNHLY, FYNNEI. The ends lost 6 bases at V and 0 bases at J; junction bases unmatched: 10. This CDR3 is built from 17 residues. CDR3 nucleotide sequence: TGTGCCAGCAGGGGATTGATGACTAGCGGCAGCACAGATACGCAGTATTTT. It is translated as CASRGLMTSGSTDTQYF. The full variable domain, its missing parts supplied by reference TRBV2 and TRBJ2-3, is EPEVTQTPSHQVTQMGQEVILRCVPISNHLYFYWYRQILGQKVEFLVSFYNNEISEKSEIFDDQFSVERPDGSNFTLKIRSTKLEDSAMYFCASRGLMTSGSTDTQYFGPGTRLTVL.

The sample holds one count of this clonotype. Given a much more abundant clone one base away, this may be a read error. The chain couples TRBV29-1 to TRBJ2-1; 10 bases are a match to TRBD2. The junction had 10 bases not matched to a gene; V was cut back by 7 bases and J by 7 bases. The CDR3 is made up of 14 amino acids. The germline V gene has CDR1 SQVTM and CDR2 ANQGSEA. CDR3 residues: CSAIASGRTNEQFF. In DNA, the CDR3 is TGCAGCGCGATAGCTAGCGGGAGAACAAATGAGCAGTTCTTC.

J is TRBJ2-3 and V is TRBV4-3, with D possibly matching TRBD1 (5 bases). Trimming took 0 bases from V and 6 from J, leaving 10 bases between them. This CDR3 spans 14 amino acids. CDR1 is LGHNA and CDR2 is YSLEER in the germline V gene. The CDR3 loop reads CASSQDRGYDTQYF. The CDR3 DNA follows: TGCGCCAGCAGCCAAGATAGGGGTTACGATACGCAGTATTTT.

The chain combines TRBV10-3 with TRBJ2-3; maybe TRBD2 (5 bases). In germline, CDR1 is ENHRY, CDR2 SYGVKD. Trimming stripped 1 base from V and 6 bases from J, with 14 bases between. The CDR3 is 15 amino acids. CDR3 region: CAISELENGLDTQYF. For the CDR3, the DNA is TGTGCCATCAGTGAGTTGGAGAACGGACTGGATACGCAGTATTTT.

V gene TRBV18 combines with J gene TRBJ1-4, with TRBD1 identical over 11 bases. This CDR3 is built from 16 residues. Trimming at V came to 6 bases and at J to 1 base, leaving 4 bases not matched to a gene. The germline CDR1 and CDR2 sequences are KGHSH and LQKENI. The CDR3, as DNA: TGTGCCAGCTCTCCGGACAGGGGGCTAACTAATGAAAAACTGTTTTTT. Encoded protein: CASSPDRGLTNEKLFF.

The V and J genes are TRBV4-3 and TRBJ1-6; maybe TRBD1 (5 bases). The CDR3 covers 14 residues. Trimming removed 4 bases from V and 8 bases from J, with 12 bases in between. Germline lookup yields CDR1 LGHNA and CDR2 YSLEER. CDR3 region: CASSLGQGYSPLHF. In DNA form, the CDR3 reads TGCGCCAGCAGCCTTGGCCAGGGATATTCACCCCTCCACTTT.

This clonotype was counted many times. V is TRBV20-1 and J is TRBJ1-2; D perhaps matches TRBD1 (5 bases). The CDR3 is made up of 13 amino acids. Deletions cut 0 bases from V and 7 bases from J, with 12 bases between. Germline V gene data show CDR1 as DFQATT and CDR2 as SNEGSKA (reference sequence). In DNA form, the CDR3 reads TGCAGTGCTAGAGAGGCCAGGGTGGGTGGCTACACCTTC. Translating gives CSAREARVGGYTF.

On this clonotype itself: At one boundary the junction diverges from the germline segment, which might be a read error. J is TRBJ1-2 and V is TRBV27, with TRBD1 as a possible D gene (5 bases). The germline gives CDR1 MNHEY, CDR2 SMNVEV (reference sequence). This CDR3 has 15 residues. The CDR3 bases are TGTGCCCGCAGTTTATTTACTGGGGCAGGGCATGGCTACACCTTC. This translates into CARSLFTGAGHGYTF.

This rearrangement joins TRBV6-6 to TRBJ2-5; D perhaps matches TRBD2 (6 bases). CDR3 length: 15 residues. The germline gives CDR1 MNHNY, CDR2 SVGAGI (reference sequence). Trimming removed 7 bases at V and 5 bases at J, with 20 bases between. The DNA for the CDR3 is TGTGCCAGCATTCAAAGGAGTGGAGGGAGGGAGACCCAGTACTTC. Amino acids: CASIQRSGGRETQYF.

Notes on this clonotype: With a much larger clone just one base away, this may be a read error. The chain links TRBV28 to TRBJ2-4; D is unclear. This CDR3 contains 15 residues. Germline lookup yields CDR1 MDHEN and CDR2 SYDVKM. The CDR3 loop is CAGSFFTELGRRQYF. CDR3 DNA: TGTGCCGGCAGTTTTTTCACAGAATTGGGAAGACGGCAGTACTTC.

The rearrangement links TRBV20-1 to TRBJ2-1, with 13 positions matching TRBD2. CDR1 and CDR2 from the germline V gene are DFQATT and SNEGSKA (reference sequence). The CDR3 is 13 amino acids. J lost 16 bases, V lost 6 bases, and 12 bases had no gene match. CDR3 region: CSAPTPTSGRVFF. The CDR3 region has the DNA TGCAGTGCCCCCACACCTACTAGCGGGAGGGTCTTCTTC.

Turning to this clonotype: A much more abundant neighbour one base away suggests this may be a read error. This chain connects TRBV29-1 to TRBJ2-5; D may be TRBD1 or TRBD2 (5 bases each). The V end lost 7 bases, the J end lost 11 bases, and 26 bases lay between the germline ends. Germline V gene data show CDR1 as SQVTM and CDR2 as ANQGSEA. CDR3 size: 14 residues. CDR3 amino acids: CSGPREGEGNEQYF. The CDR3, as DNA: TGCAGCGGGCCACGGGAAGGGGAAGGCAATGAGCAGTACTTC.